The 20 T cell receptor beta chains below were found in one sample sequenced in a study of tumor and adjacent non-tumor tissue in lung cancer. TCRbeta libraries were built with three rounds of nested PCR, modified from ARM-PCR. Each CDR3 protein is one row after TCRdb ran MiXCR on the multiplex PCR reads. This table holds around 120,000 distinct CDR3 sequences, about 66% found once. RNA was extracted from bulk tissue without any cell sorting. The specimen sequenced was lung tumor tissue. The receptors were gathered from a man younger than 45 with non-small cell lung cancer.

Turning to this clonotype: At one end the junction does not follow the germline gene, possibly because of a read error. The rearrangement links TRBV11-3 to TRBJ2-5; possibly TRBD1 for D (6 bases). The CDR3 length is 20 residues. CDR1 and CDR2 (germline): SGHNT, YENEEA. CDR3 sequence reads: CASSLFPRLSRTAREETQYF. CDR3 DNA: TGTGCTAGCAGCTTATTCCCCAGGCTCAGTCGGACAGCAAGAGAAGAGACCCAGTACTTC.

For this clonotype: Sequence at one end of the junction differs from germline and may be a read error. This chain connects TRBV20-1 to TRBJ2-1; perhaps TRBD2 as D (6 bases). The CDR3 covers 14 residues. The germline V gene encodes CDR1 DFQATT and CDR2 SNEGSKA (reference sequence). CDR3 in DNA: TGCAGTGCTAGAACGGCGGGGAGTCGCAATAAGCAGTTCTTC. Protein product: CSARTAGSRNKQFF.

V usage is TRBV20-1 and J usage is TRBJ2-7, with D perhaps matching TRBD1 (5 bases). The germline V gene has CDR1 DFQATT and CDR2 SNEGSKA (reference sequence). The V and J ends lost 0 bases and 13 bases respectively, with 13 bases between them. This CDR3 spans 11 amino acids. CDR3 sequence: CSARDGWGEYF. CDR3 sequence (DNA): TGCAGTGCTAGAGATGGGTGGGGCGAATACTTC.

A note on this clonotype: One end of the junction does not line up with germline, which may come from a read error. V and J are TRBV7-9 and TRBJ1-1, with D unresolved. The CDR3 covers 13 residues. Germline lookup yields CDR1 SEHNR and CDR2 FQNEAQ (reference sequence). CDR3 DNA: TGTCCCAGCAGCCCAAACGACCGCATCAAAGCTTTCTTT. It codes for CPSSPNDRIKAFF.

Remarks on this clonotype: Given a much more abundant clone one base away, this may be a read error. The chain is built from TRBV6-5 and TRBJ2-2; tentatively, D is TRBD1 or TRBD2 (5 bases each). Looked up from germline, CDR1 is MNHEY and CDR2 is SVGAGI. The CDR3 is 16 amino acids. The CDR3, as DNA: TGTGCCAGCAGTTACTCGGTGTGGGGCTCCACCGGGAAGCTGTTTTTT. Translation gives CASSYSVWGSTGKLFF.

The rearrangement uses TRBV4-1 and TRBJ2-2; 9 positions agree with TRBD2. Germline-derived CDR1 and CDR2 are MGHRA and YSYEKL. The CDR3 contains 17 residues. V lost 7 bases and J lost 8; bases outside the gene matches: 17. CDR3 DNA: TGCGCCAGCAACCCCACTTCAGCGGGAGGTTCTCGTGGGGAGCTGTTTTTT. Protein product: CASNPTSAGGSRGELFF.

Note on this clonotype: A much larger clone lies a single base off, so this may be a read error. The chain has TRBV12-3 or TRBV12-4 and TRBJ1-4; the match to TRBD1 covers 7 bases. CDR3 length: 15 residues. The CDR3 sequence is CASSPWTGTNETLFF. CDR3 nucleotides: TGTGCCAGCAGTCCCTGGACAGGAACTAATGAAACACTGTTTTTT.

As concerns this clonotype: Germline is not matched at one junction end, which may reflect a read error. V and J are TRBV20-1 and TRBJ1-1; TRBD1 matches 7 bases. Germline lookup yields CDR1 DFQATT and CDR2 SNEGSKA (reference sequence). This CDR3 spans 13 amino acids. DNA of the CDR3: TGCGGTGTATGGGTCAGGGGGGACACTGGAGCTTTCTTT. Its protein product is CGVWVRGDTGAFF.

As concerns this clonotype: This could be a read error, since a much larger clone is one nucleotide away. The CDR3 bases are TGTGCCATCAGTTACTCTGGAACGCGGGGTCCTCCCGGGGAGCTGTTTTTT. Translating gives CAISYSGTRGPPGELFF. V is TRBV6-2 or TRBV6-3 and J is TRBJ2-2, with D perhaps matching TRBD2 (6 bases). Germline V gene sequence: CDR1 MNHEY, CDR2 SVGEGT. CDR3 size: 17 residues.

Note on this clonotype: A read error may produce the germline difference seen at one junction end. The chain has TRBV20-1 and TRBJ1-2; 8 nucleotides agree with TRBD1. CDR1 is DFQATT and CDR2 is SNEGSKA in the germline V gene (reference sequence). The CDR3 extends over 13 amino acids. The CDR3 sequence: CSARSGGDYGNTF. As DNA, the CDR3 is TGCAGTGCTAGGTCAGGGGGCGACTATGGCAACACCTTC.

Concerning this clonotype itself: It may be a read error: a sequence one base away is much more abundant. V gene TRBV20-1 combines with J gene TRBJ2-3; D is undetermined. V was shortened by 0 bases and J by 5 bases, with 15 bases between the two germline ends. The CDR3 loop spans 15 amino acids. The germline V gene encodes CDR1 DFQATT and CDR2 SNEGSKA (reference sequence). The CDR3, as DNA: TGCAGTGCTAGAGATCCACCAGCTTGGGTAGATACGCAGTATTTT. Protein sequence: CSARDPPAWVDTQYF.

The sample holds one count of this clonotype. A read error may produce the germline difference seen at one junction end. In DNA form, the CDR3 reads TGCGCCAGCAGCCAAGATTCGATTGAGCGGGGCCTGATCTCCTGCGAGCAGTACTTC. Its translation: CASSQDSIERGLISCEQYF. V is TRBV4-1 and J is TRBJ2-7; 7 nucleotides align to TRBD2. The germline CDR1 and CDR2 sequences are MGHRA and YSYEKL. This CDR3 contains 19 residues.

This chain joins TRBV12-3 or TRBV12-4 and TRBJ2-5, with D perhaps TRBD2 (5 bases). The CDR3 covers 14 residues. Trimming stripped 3 bases from V and 7 bases from J, with 15 bases between. In DNA, the CDR3 is TGTGCCAGCAGTTTCTGGAGGAGGAAAAGGACCCAGTACTTC. This sequence encodes CASSFWRRKRTQYF.

The chain has TRBV30 and TRBJ2-2; no firm D call. Deletions cut 5 bases from V and 8 bases from J, with 12 bases between. The CDR3 totals 12 residues. The germline V gene encodes CDR1 GTSNPN and CDR2 SVGIG (reference sequence). As DNA, the CDR3 is TGTGCCTGGTTCCATGGTTCGGGGGAGCTGTTTTTT. As protein: CAWFHGSGELFF.

The gene calls are TRBV11-3 and TRBJ2-3; D is unclear. The germline gives CDR1 SGHNT, CDR2 YENEEA. The CDR3 spans 12 residues. With 3 bases removed from V and 13 bases from J, the gap between germline ends came to 14 bases. In DNA form, the CDR3 reads TGTGCCAGCAGCTTCGGGCGAGATACCGAGTATTTT. Translated, it gives CASSFGRDTEYF.

In regard to this clonotype: A much larger clonotype is one base distant, so this may be a read error. CDR3 region: CASSFSLIETQYF. The CDR3 DNA follows: TGTGCCAGCAGTTTCAGCTTGATCGAGACCCAGTACTTC. This sequence joins TRBV12-3 or TRBV12-4 and TRBJ2-5, with D unclear. This CDR3 contains 13 residues. Trimming pared 3 bases from V and 5 bases from J, leaving 10 bases between.

This clonotype was observed at least ten times. The chain employs TRBV4-1 and TRBJ2-7, with 8 bases aligning to TRBD1. J lost 0 bases, V lost 0 bases, and 7 bases had no gene match. CDR3 size: 17 residues. Per the germline V gene, CDR1 is MGHRA and CDR2 is YSYEKL. CDR3 bases: TGCGCCAGCAGCCAAGAAGGGCCTGGACAGGGCTCCTACGAGCAGTACTTC. It translates to CASSQEGPGQGSYEQYF.

To note about this clonotype: It may be a read error: a sequence one base away is much more abundant. The chain combines TRBV4-1 with TRBJ1-3, with a tentative D call TRBD1 (5 bases). The CDR3 runs 15 residues. CDR1 and CDR2 (germline): MGHRA, YSYEKL. The CDR3 here is CASCQDEGDGNTIYF. The CDR3 nucleotides are TGCGCCAGCTGCCAAGATGAAGGGGATGGAAACACCATATATTTT.

This clonotype was seen many times. The chain couples TRBV11-1 to TRBJ2-3, with 9 bases lining up with TRBD1. The V gene's germline CDR1 is SGHAT and CDR2 FQDESV (reference sequence). The trim removed 4 bases at V and 6 bases at J, leaving 8 bases unmatched. CDR3 length: 15 residues. This chain's CDR3 is CASSSGQGLADTQYF. DNA of the CDR3: TGTGCCAGCAGCTCGGGACAGGGCCTCGCTGATACGCAGTATTTT.

On this clonotype itself: A much bigger clone sits one base away, suggesting this may be a read error. V is TRBV6-2 or TRBV6-3 and J is TRBJ1-1; 7 nucleotides align to TRBD1. The CDR3 is made up of 13 amino acids. Germline V gene data show CDR1 as MNHEY and CDR2 as SVGEGT. DNA of the CDR3: TGTGCCTGCAGCCGGGACAGCCGGACTGAAGCTTTCTTT. Its translation is CACSRDSRTEAFF.